These T cell receptor beta chains were read from a single sample in a study of regulatory T cells in long-lasting Graves disease. TCRdb passed the multiplex PCR reads through MiXCR, listing each CDR3 protein once. The data contain some 490,000 distinct CDR3 sequences, more than 10% of them singletons. These sequences were also reported in another study, on T cells in Graves' hyperthyroidism and ophthalmopathy.

Source: peripheral blood mononuclear cells (PBMCs), taken at new diagnosis, from a patient treated with antithyroid drugs. The origin of the receptors is a woman in her 30s with Graves disease. Each CDR3 is given with its conserved first and last residue. A D gene is named only where the DNA matches it firmly. Part of the rows lack a size; the others show once, few, many or a class for expanded clones.

j_gene | d_gene | abundance | len | v_gene | CDR3nt | CDR3aa
TRBJ2-7 | . | many | 12 | TRBV11-2 | TGTGCCAGCAGCTTAGTACGAACGGAGCAGTACTTC | CASSLVRTEQYF
TRBJ1-2 | . | . | 13 | TRBV20-1 | TGCAGTGCTAGCCTAGGGGCGAGCTATGGCTACACCTTC | CSASLGASYGYTF
TRBJ2-1 | TRBD1 | many | 15 | TRBV6-1 | TGTGCCAGTTGGGACAGGGGGGTATCGGACAATGAGCAGTTCTTC | CASWDRGVSDNEQFF
TRBJ2-7 | . | many | 16 | TRBV29-1 | TGCAGCGTATGGGATGCAAGAGGGTCGGGTACCTACGAGCAGTACTTC | CSVWDARGSGTYEQYF
TRBJ2-5 | . | . | 14 | TRBV7-7 | TGTGCCAGCAGCCTCTACGGACAGAAGAAGACCCAGTACTTC | CASSLYGQKKTQYF
TRBJ2-3 | . | few | 14 | TRBV27 | TGTGCCAGCAGTTTATCCCGCGCATCAGATACGCAGTATTTT | CASSLSRASDTQYF
TRBJ2-1 | . | . | 14 | TRBV20-1 | TGCAGTGCTAGAGGCCCCGGCAGCTACAATGAGCAGTTCTTC | CSARGPGSYNEQFF
TRBJ1-2 | . | . | 15 | TRBV2 | TGTGCCAGCAGTGAAGCACTTGGAAAGGGGGGGGGCTACACCTTC | CASSEALGKGGGYTF
TRBJ2-7 | . | few | 15 | TRBV14 | TGTGCCAGCAGCCAAGAAATGGCAGGGCAGTACGAGCAGTACTTC | CASSQEMAGQYEQYF
TRBJ1-1 | TRBD1 | many | 12 | TRBV28 | TGTGCCAGCAGTTTAATAGGGGGCATATCTTTCTTT | CASSLIGGISFF
TRBJ2-7 | . | . | 13 | TRBV5-1 | TGCGCCAGCAGCTCATTAGACAGCTACGAGCAGTACTTC | CASSSLDSYEQYF
TRBJ1-1 | TRBD1 | many | 13 | TRBV16 | TGTGCCAGCAGCCAACCAACAGGGGCTGAAGCTTTCTTT | CASSQPTGAEAFF
TRBJ2-3 | TRBD2 | many | 15 | TRBV11-2 | TGTGCCAGCAGCTTTTCAGCGGGAGGCACAGATACGCAGTATTTT | CASSFSAGGTDTQYF
TRBJ1-1 | . | . | 16 | TRBV9 | TGTGCCAGCAGCGTAGGAACTGGGGGCGGGAACACTGAAGCTTTCTTT | CASSVGTGGGNTEAFF
TRBJ2-1 | TRBD2 | . | 17 | TRBV11-1 | TGTGCCAGCAGCTTAGAAGCGGGGGACTCCTCCTACAATGAGCAGTTCTTC | CASSLEAGDSSYNEQFF
TRBJ1-5 | TRBD1 | once | 14 | TRBV15 | TGTGCCACCAGCAGAGACTTAAAACAGGGGGCCCAGCATTTT | CATSRDLKQGAQHF
TRBJ2-1 | . | many | 14 | TRBV29-1 | TGCAGCGTTGACGAAGGCGGAGCACACAATGAGCAGTTCTTC | CSVDEGGAHNEQFF
TRBJ2-2 | TRBD2 | many | 14 | TRBV4-1 | TGCGCCAGCAGGTCGACTAGCGACACCGGGGAGCTGTTTTTT | CASRSTSDTGELFF
TRBJ1-1 | . | many | 15 | TRBV11-2 | TGTGCCAGCAGCTTGGACCGGCGGCTGAACACTGAAGCTTTCTTT | CASSLDRRLNTEAFF
TRBJ1-2 | TRBD1 | many | 15 | TRBV7-9 | TGTGCCAGCAGCACTTGGGACAGGGAAGGCAATGGCTACACCTTC | CASSTWDREGNGYTF
TRBJ2-6 | TRBD1 | few | 17 | TRBV11-1 | TGTGCCAGCAGCCCCGCGACAGGGAGCTCTGGGGCCAACGTCCTGACTTTC | CASSPATGSSGANVLTF
TRBJ1-2 | . | many | 16 | TRBV6-2/TRBV6-3 | TGTGCCAGCAGTTACTCGGCAACCCACAGGGTTTATGGCTACACCTTC | CASSYSATHRVYGYTF
TRBJ2-7 | TRBD2 | many | 14 | TRBV4-3 | TGCGCCAGCAGCCAAGCTAGCGGAACCTACGAGCAGTACTTC | CASSQASGTYEQYF
TRBJ2-3 | TRBD2 | many | 16 | TRBV7-4 | TGTGCCAGCAGCTTAGGGGGACTAGGAGAGACAGATACGCAGTATTTT | CASSLGGLGETDTQYF
TRBJ1-1 | TRBD1 | many | 12 | TRBV20-1 | TGCAGTGCTAGGGACAGGGGACTACAGGCTTTCTTT | CSARDRGLQAFF
TRBJ2-1 | . | few | 14 | TRBV19 | TGTGCCAGGGATATTAAAAGCTCCTACAATGAGCAGTTCTTC | CARDIKSSYNEQFF
TRBJ2-7 | TRBD1 | many | 13 | TRBV2 | TGTGCCAGCAGTGGGACAGGGCGGAACGAGCAGTACTTC | CASSGTGRNEQYF
TRBJ1-2 | . | many | 16 | TRBV10-3 | TGTGCCATCAGTGAGTCGGACCAAAGCTCGCTCTCCGGCTACACCTTC | CAISESDQSSLSGYTF
TRBJ2-7 | . | few | 15 | TRBV30 | TGTGCCTGGAGTGCACCTAGCGACCGTCCCTACGAGCAGTACTTC | CAWSAPSDRPYEQYF
TRBJ2-1 | . | many | 15 | TRBV27 | TGTGCCAGCAGTTTAAGGAGGGGGCGGCTTAATGAGCAGTTCTTC | CASSLRRGRLNEQFF
TRBJ2-1 | . | many | 14 | TRBV5-8 | TGTGCCAGCAGCTTGGTTTTCCTCTACAATGAGCAGTTCTTC | CASSLVFLYNEQFF
TRBJ2-1 | . | many | 16 | TRBV11-2 | TGTGCCAGCAGCTTAGTTTACGGGGGAGGCTTCGATGAGCAGTTCTTC | CASSLVYGGGFDEQFF
TRBJ2-6 | . | . | 17 | TRBV6-1 | TGTGCCAGCAGTCCGATCATCAGGGAATTTGGGGCCAACGTCCTGACTTTC | CASSPIIREFGANVLTF
TRBJ2-4 | . | . | 14 | TRBV5-6 | TGTGCCAGCAGCTATCGCCTGGCCAAAAACATTCAGTACTTC | CASSYRLAKNIQYF
TRBJ1-5 | . | . | 15 | TRBV6-1 | TGTGCCAGCAGTCCATACCAGGGAGATAATCAGCCCCAGCATTTT | CASSPYQGDNQPQHF
TRBJ2-3 | . | few | 15 | TRBV10-3 | TGTGCCATCAGTGAGCCGGCGGGTAGCACAGATACGCAGTATTTT | CAISEPAGSTDTQYF
TRBJ1-6 | . | many | 16 | TRBV19 | TGTGCCAGTAAAGGGGACTTCAGCTCCTATAATTCACCCCTCCACTTT | CASKGDFSSYNSPLHF
TRBJ2-5 | . | many | 17 | TRBV28 | TGTGCCAGCAGCCCCCTTCGGGCTAGCGCCATACAAGAGACCCAGTACTTC | CASSPLRASAIQETQYF
TRBJ2-1 | . | . | 12 | TRBV27 | TGTGCCAGCAGTTTATACGGGGGTGAGCAGTTCTTC | CASSLYGGEQFF
TRBJ2-4 | . | . | 13 | TRBV7-9 | TGTGCCAGCAGCTTTCGAGAGGGAACCATTCAGTACTTC | CASSFREGTIQYF
TRBJ1-2 | TRBD1 | many | 14 | TRBV30 | TGTGCCTGGAGTTCGACAGGGGGTAACTATGGCTACACCTTC | CAWSSTGGNYGYTF
TRBJ1-5 | TRBD1 | many | 12 | TRBV6-1 | TGTGCCGGATCGGACAGGGGGCAGCCCCAGCATTTT | CAGSDRGQPQHF
TRBJ2-2 | . | many | 16 | TRBV4-1 | TGCGCCAGCAGCCAAGCTCCAGGGGGGGTCACCGGGGAGCTGTTTTTT | CASSQAPGGVTGELFF
TRBJ2-7 | . | . | 13 | TRBV7-9 | TGTGCCGGCACAAAAGGAGCTTCCTACGAGCAGTACTTC | CAGTKGASYEQYF
TRBJ1-3 | TRBD1 | many | 17 | TRBV18 | TGTGCCAGCTCGCAGCTAGTGGGGGACAGCTCTGGAAACACCATATATTTT | CASSQLVGDSSGNTIYF
TRBJ1-2 | TRBD1 | many | 15 | TRBV4-3 | TGCGCCAGCAGCCAAGTAGGACAGGGTGGAGGTGGCTACACCTTC | CASSQVGQGGGGYTF
TRBJ2-1 | TRBD2 | . | 15 | TRBV9 | TGTGCCAGCAGCGTAGATCCGGGAGGGGACAATGAGCAGTTCTTC | CASSVDPGGDNEQFF
TRBJ2-3 | . | . | 12 | TRBV6-1 | TGTGCCAGCGGCAACGGACCCGGTACGCAGTATTTT | CASGNGPGTQYF
TRBJ2-2 | . | many | 15 | TRBV5-1 | TGCGCCAGCAGTTACGGACAGCTCAACACCGGGGAGCTGTTTTTT | CASSYGQLNTGELFF
TRBJ1-4 | . | few | 16 | TRBV30 | TGTGCCGGGAGTGTACCTGGCCAGGGCCTGAGGGAAAAACTGTTTTTT | CAGSVPGQGLREKLFF
TRBJ2-7 | . | . | 14 | TRBV30 | TGTGCCTGGAGTCATTACCCTAAGCCTTACGAGCAGTACTTC | CAWSHYPKPYEQYF
TRBJ2-1 | TRBD2 | . | 16 | TRBV7-9 | TGTGCCAGCAGCTGGGTAGCCGGGACTACCGACAATGAGCAGTTCTTC | CASSWVAGTTDNEQFF
TRBJ2-7 | TRBD2 | many | 15 | TRBV28 | TGTGCCAGCAGCTCGGTTGCGGGAGGCTCCTACGAGCAGTACTTC | CASSSVAGGSYEQYF
TRBJ2-6 | TRBD2 | . | 15 | TRBV20-1 | TGCAGTGCTCGGACTAGCGGGACTGGGGCCAACGTCCTGACTTTC | CSARTSGTGANVLTF